This T cell receptor beta chain derives from a study of blood T cell repertoires in COVID-19. Study overall: The analysed material was cDNA or gDNA that came from T cells, B-cell-depleted T cells, or PBMCs.

Unmatched junction bases numbered 6, after V lost 4 bases and J lost 4 bases. There are 13 residues in the CDR3. Per the germline V gene, CDR1 is SQVTM and CDR2 is ANQGSEA. Recruits, aged roughly 18 to 90 years, lived in some 25 US areas. Participants reported their clinical history, and cohort assignment relied on those reports. In the authors' workflow: Estimated nucleated cell counts came from reference gene primer amplification. Clones were sequenced by immunoSEQ multiplex PCR, and TCRdb holds only the in-frame ones, with some missing. That table furnishes V, J and clone size, whereas the DNA furnished D and trimming. In the table there are 200,000 to 300,000 clones, roughly 88% of which are singletons.

The receptor was derived from a woman aged 40 to 55 with acute COVID-19. Material for sequencing was PBMCs or T cells enriched from blood (not recorded which). The chain recombines TRBV29-1 with TRBJ2-7; TRBD2 aligns across 8 bases. CDR3 sequence reads: CSVAGGRKYEQYF. DNA for the CDR3: TGCAGCGTTGCGGGGGGGCGCAAGTACGAGCAGTACTTC.